Listed here is a single T cell receptor (beta chain). The sample originates from a study of blood T cell repertoires in COVID-19. About the research overall: Acute-phase and convalescent COVID-19 samples originated in the United States, Italy and Spain. T cells, B-cell-depleted T cells, or PBMCs provided the cDNA or gDNA that served as material.

Germline V gene sequence: CDR1 GTSNPN, CDR2 SVGIG (reference sequence). CDR3 length equals 16 residues. Between the trimmed V and J ends, which lost 0 bases and 3 bases, there was a span of 15 bases. Original data processing: Reference gene primer amplification in the assay estimated nucleated cell counts. Clones were read by immunoSEQ multiplex PCR, and TCRdb kept only the in-frame ones, dropping some. The DNA was the basis for D and trimming; V, J and clone size are from that table. The table records just under 350,000 clones, around four fifths of them present only once. The chain couples TRBV30 to TRBJ2-1, with D possibly matching TRBD2 (7 bases). The clonotype comes from a man in his thirties or forties with active or convalescent COVID-19. The sample consisted of peripheral blood. The CDR3 sequence is CAWSVGRGGLYNEQFF. CDR3 sequence (DNA): TGTGCCTGGAGTGTAGGGCGCGGGGGCCTCTACAATGAGCAGTTCTTC.